What follows are 17 T cell receptor beta chains derived from one specimen sequenced in a study of blood T cell repertoires in COVID-19. The data were produced by immunoSEQ multiplex PCR, yet TCRdb's version contains in-frame clones alone and is incomplete. Of about 200,000 clones in the sample, 80% to 90% were seen once. The sample consisted of peripheral blood. The origin of the receptors is a woman of 80 years or more with acute or convalescent COVID-19.

Notes on this clone: The same CDR3 is also encoded by other DNA sequences in this sample. The chain is built from TRBV7-2 and TRBJ2-3; weak D call: TRBD1 (6 bases). Looked up from germline, CDR1 is SGHTA and CDR2 is FQGNSA. This CDR3 region has 14 residues. V dropped 0 bases and J dropped 3 bases, with 7 bases sitting between them. The DNA of the CDR3 is TGTGCCAGCAGCTTAGCAAGGGGGACAGATACGCAGTATTTT. Translated: CASSLARGTDTQYF.

The V call is TRBV6-5, the J call TRBJ1-1; D remains ambiguous. The germline CDR1 and CDR2 sequences are MNHEY and SVGAGI. V was cut by 4 bases and J by 4 bases, with 10 bases left in between. The CDR3 consists of 13 residues. In DNA, the CDR3 is TGTGCCAGCAGTTCTAAGATGATCACTGAAGCTTTCTTT. Residues: CASSSKMITEAFF.

The V call is TRBV7-2, the J call TRBJ1-2, with D unresolved. Germline lookup yields CDR1 SGHTA and CDR2 FQGNSA. V lost 5 bases to trimming and J lost 9 bases, with 13 bases between them. The CDR3 spans 12 residues. The CDR3 DNA is TGTGCCAGCAGCCCCCAGTCCCTGAGCTACACCTTC. Residues: CASSPQSLSYTF.

The chain uses TRBV29-1 and TRBJ1-1, with D possibly TRBD1 on 6 matching bases. The CDR3 covers 14 residues. V gave up 8 bases and J gave up 1 base, with 17 bases separating them. The germline V gene has CDR1 SQVTM and CDR2 ANQGSEA. The CDR3 sequence is CSSAGGFENTEAFF. CDR3 DNA: TGCAGCTCCGCGGGGGGCTTCGAGAACACTGAAGCTTTCTTT.

V gene TRBV3-1 (or the pseudogene TRBV3-2) combines with J gene TRBJ1-2; TRBD1 agrees at 7 bases. The CDR3 loop spans 17 amino acids. Unmatched junction bases numbered 15, after V lost 4 bases and J lost 4 bases. Per germline, CDR1 LGHDT and CDR2 YNNKEL (reference sequence). The DNA of the CDR3 is TGTGCCAGCAGCCTAACGACGACAGGGAGCTATAGCTATGGCTACACCTTC. It codes for CASSLTTTGSYSYGYTF.

CDR3 amino acids: CSVEGGGDRVADTQYF. CDR3 bases: TGCAGCGTTGAGGGTGGAGGGGACAGGGTTGCAGATACGCAGTATTTT. The rearrangement links TRBV29-1 to TRBJ2-3, with 9 bases aligning to TRBD1. Looked up from germline, CDR1 is SQVTM and CDR2 is ANQGSEA. CDR3 length: 16 amino acids. The J segment lost 4 bases and the V segment lost 3 bases, leaving 11 bases of the junction unmatched.

In DNA, the CDR3 is TGTGCCAGCAGTTACCCCCTATGGTCCTACGAGCAGTACTTC. Its translation is CASSYPLWSYEQYF. This chain uses TRBV6-6 with TRBJ2-7; D gene uncertain. The germline CDR1 and CDR2 sequences are MNHNY and SVGAGI (reference sequence). The CDR3 is 14 amino acids. The V end lost 2 bases, the J end lost 1 base, and 9 bases lay between the germline ends.

The chain has TRBV5-5 and TRBJ2-7, with D maybe TRBD2 (8 bases). This CDR3 is built from 15 residues. The germline gives CDR1 SGHKS, CDR2 YYEKEE (reference sequence). V was pared by 0 bases and J by 7 bases, with 17 bases between. The CDR3 coding sequence is TGTGCCAGCAGCTTGGCGGGACTAGGGGGCGGGGAGCAGTACTTC. Translating gives CASSLAGLGGGEQYF.

The rearrangement uses TRBV3-1 (or the pseudogene TRBV3-2) and TRBJ2-7; a possible D gene is TRBD1 (6 bases). The CDR3 extends over 13 amino acids. The V gene's germline CDR1 is LGHDT and CDR2 YNNKEL (reference sequence). V gave up 2 bases and J gave up 4 bases, with 9 bases separating them. The CDR3 region has the DNA TGTGCCAGCAGCCAATCGACAGGATACGAGCAGTACTTC. It specifies CASSQSTGYEQYF.

Details on this clone: A read error may account for a junction end that differs from germline. Other DNA sequences of this sample code for an identical CDR3. The V and J genes are TRBV3-1 (or the pseudogene TRBV3-2) and TRBJ1-1; 8 positions agree with TRBD1. Germline lookup yields CDR1 LGHDT and CDR2 YNNKEL (reference sequence). The CDR3 loop spans 14 amino acids. CDR3 residues: CASSHTGGSTEAFF. CDR3 coding DNA: TGTGCCAGCAGCCACACAGGGGGGAGCACTGAAGCCTTCTTT.

This sequence joins TRBV23-1 and TRBJ1-2; the D is unclear. TRBV23-1 is an ORF, and what it does is uncertain. CDR3 length equals 14 residues. The germline V and J ends were trimmed by 2 bases and 4 bases, with 11 bases remaining between them. The CDR3 sequence is CASSQQQIIYGYTF. The CDR3 nucleotides read TGCGCCAGCAGTCAACAACAGATTATCTATGGCTACACCTTC.

This clone was observed a handful of times. The rearrangement uses TRBV11-2 and TRBJ2-7, with D possibly TRBD2 on 5 matching bases. Trimming left V 5 bases short and J 0 bases short, with 17 bases between. The CDR3 loop spans 16 amino acids. Germline-derived CDR1 and CDR2 are SGHAT and FQNNGV. CDR3 DNA: TGTGCCAGCAGCCCTAGCCCGGGCCCCAGCTCCTACGAGCAGTACTTC. It specifies CASSPSPGPSSYEQYF. Full variable domain (outside the CDR3, taken from reference TRBV11-2 and TRBJ2-7): EAGVAQSPRYKIIEKRQSVAFWCNPISGHATLYWYQQILGQGPKLLIQFQNNGVVDDSQLPKDRFSAERLKGVDSTLKIQPAKLEDSAVYLCASSPSPGPSSYEQYFGPGTRLTVT.

This clone was counted a single time. J is TRBJ1-5 and V is TRBV11-2; D uncertain. CDR3 length equals 13 residues. In germline, CDR1 is SGHAT, CDR2 FQNNGV. The ends were cut back, 3 bases at V and 3 bases at J, with 6 bases in the middle. The CDR3 bases are TGTGCCAGCAGCTTTACTAACAATCAGCCCCAGCATTTT. Its protein product is CASSFTNNQPQHF.

In this sample, this clone turned up a few times. V and J are TRBV7-2 and TRBJ1-2; possible D gene TRBD1, 6 bases. Germline V CDR1 and CDR2: SGHTA, FQGNSA. V dropped 5 bases and J dropped 4 bases, with 17 bases sitting between them. There are 15 residues in the CDR3. In DNA, the CDR3 is TGTGCCAGCAGCATGAGGGACACGAAGGCCTATGGCTACACCTTC. Amino acids: CASSMRDTKAYGYTF.

This chain uses TRBV6-6 with TRBJ2-7; 7 nucleotides align to TRBD2. V gave up 5 bases and J gave up 1 base; unmatched junction bases: 11. The CDR3 is made up of 16 amino acids. Germline V lookup: CDR1 MNHNY, CDR2 SVGAGI (reference sequence). The CDR3 here is CASSRNSGGNSYEQYF. CDR3 DNA: TGTGCCAGCAGTCGGAACTCGGGGGGAAATTCCTACGAGCAGTACTTC.

The chain carries TRBV12-5 and TRBJ2-7; D gene unclear. Germline-derived CDR1 and CDR2 are LGHNT and FRNRAP. V was clipped by 1 base and J by 0 bases, with 10 bases between them. The CDR3 is made up of 15 amino acids. CDR3 sequence reads: CASGLERESSYEQYF. The DNA of the CDR3 is TGTGCTAGTGGTTTGGAGCGCGAAAGCTCCTACGAGCAGTACTTC.

The chain couples TRBV5-1 to TRBJ2-5; D is perhaps TRBD1 (5 bases). Between the trimmed V and J ends, which lost 2 bases and 10 bases, there was a span of 9 bases. The germline V gene encodes CDR1 SGHRS and CDR2 YFSETQ. CDR3 length: 11 amino acids. The CDR3 DNA follows: TGCGCCAGCAGCTTTATAGGGGACCAGTACTTC. This translates into CASSFIGDQYF. Full variable domain (remainder filled in from reference TRBV5-1 and TRBJ2-5): KAGVTQTPRYLIKTRGQQVTLSCSPISGHRSVSWYQQTPGQGLQFLFEYFSETQRNKGNFPGRFSGRQFSNSRSEMNVSTLELGDSALYLCASSFIGDQYFGPGTRLLVL.